This is a list of T cell receptor beta chains from one sample in a study of blood T cell repertoires in COVID-19. Assay used: immunoSEQ multiplex PCR; TCRdb lists only in-frame clones, some missing. The profile shows about 98,000 clones, just under 85% of them singletons. The sample taken for sequencing was peripheral blood. The receptors originated from a man aged 35 to 55 with active or convalescent COVID-19. CDR3s leave out the opening cysteine and the closing phenylalanine or tryptophan. D genes are given only for firm matches.

J: TRBJ2-7
V: TRBV7-3
D: NA
CDR3: ASSLIRGNEQY

J: TRBJ1-1
V: TRBV5-4
D: NA
CDR3: ASSSDWMNTEAF

J: TRBJ1-5
V: TRBV27
D: NA
CDR3: ASSLSGVFGNQPQH

J: TRBJ1-4
V: TRBV19
D: TRBD1
CDR3: ASNNRGGGEKLF

J: TRBJ2-2
V: TRBV5-5
D: TRBD1
CDR3: ASSSGTGGLTGELF

J: TRBJ1-6
V: TRBV4-3
D: NA
CDR3: ASSQAAGAGYNSPLH

J: TRBJ1-2
V: TRBV6-4
D: TRBD1
CDR3: ASSASSSGQGPYT

J: TRBJ2-3
V: TRBV19
D: NA
CDR3: ASSIRDTQY

J: TRBJ2-1
V: TRBV5-4
D: NA
CDR3: ASSLYNEQF

J: TRBJ1-1
V: TRBV6-5
D: NA
CDR3: ASRSTQGTEAF

J: TRBJ1-3
V: TRBV10-3
D: NA
CDR3: AISAGGNSGNTIY

J: TRBJ2-5
V: TRBV19
D: NA
CDR3: ASSFLDNQETQY

J: TRBJ2-2
V: TRBV6-6
D: NA
CDR3: ASSYSQGTNTGELF

J: TRBJ2-5
V: TRBV11-3
D: NA
CDR3: ASSLGRGRQETQY

J: TRBJ2-5
V: TRBV18
D: NA
CDR3: ASSPPTSETQY

J: TRBJ1-6
V: TRBV6-5
D: TRBD1
CDR3: ACGTANSPLH

J: TRBJ1-2
V: TRBV5-1
D: TRBD1
CDR3: ASSHWDRDNYGYT

J: TRBJ2-3
V: TRBV5-4
D: TRBD2
CDR3: ASSLAGGDTDTQY

J: TRBJ2-1
V: TRBV7-2
D: NA
CDR3: ASSSLRDRDEQF

J: TRBJ1-1
V: TRBV9
D: NA
CDR3: ASSDDRHAGDTEAF

J: TRBJ1-4
V: TRBV18
D: TRBD1
CDR3: ASSPQGQAYNEKLF

J: TRBJ2-1
V: TRBV5-1
D: TRBD2
CDR3: ASSFLAGSSYNEQF

J: TRBJ1-6
V: TRBV3-1/TRBV3-2
D: NA
CDR3: ASSQEGAYNSPLH

J: TRBJ2-7
V: TRBV27
D: TRBD1
CDR3: ASTPGTGKPYEQY

J: TRBJ1-6
V: TRBV7-8
D: NA
CDR3: ASILTGESSYNSPLH

J: TRBJ1-1
V: TRBV15
D: NA
CDR3: ATSALGANTEAF

J: TRBJ1-6
V: TRBV2
D: NA
CDR3: ASSDRTPGGNSPLH

J: TRBJ1-1
V: TRBV7-3
D: NA
CDR3: ASSLSAGMNTEAF

J: TRBJ2-3
V: TRBV3-1/TRBV3-2
D: TRBD2
CDR3: ASSQEGTRPY

J: TRBJ1-6
V: TRBV5-1
D: NA
CDR3: ASSLDRTENNSPLH

J: TRBJ1-4
V: TRBV19
D: TRBD1
CDR3: ASRPADRGTEKLF

J: TRBJ2-1
V: TRBV6-5
D: TRBD1
CDR3: ASSQRQGFYNEQF

J: TRBJ2-2
V: TRBV3-1/TRBV3-2
D: TRBD1
CDR3: ASSLQGAGELF

J: TRBJ2-1
V: TRBV6-5
D: TRBD2
CDR3: ASNRLAGGYNEQF

J: TRBJ2-5
V: TRBV2
D: NA
CDR3: ASTQTPGGVETQY